This T cell receptor beta chain was sequenced during a study of cytomegalovirus exposure and HLA in healthy donors. Study-level points and caveats: Analyzed later, association rates of TCRs varied across HLA loci, with DRB1 most and HLA-C fewest. In a later analysis, parvovirus B19, influenza, CMV and Epstein-Barr virus appeared linked to several top co-occurrence clusters. Within the data, a cluster of highly shared sequence variants was likely a sequencing artifact.

To note about this clone: Its antigen is undetermined.

All the people who gave samples were healthy bone marrow donors. This PCR relied on a set of 60 Vbeta primers and 13 Jbeta primers. TCRdb's copy holds only in-frame clones and misses some; the assay was immunoSEQ multiplex PCR. The table lists around 200,000 clones, with roughly 1.2% in the top ten. Sequencing was performed on PBMCs. This clonotype originated in a girl aged 2-10 years in good health and CMV-seropositive.

The CDR3, as DNA: TGTGCCAGCAGTCAGGGAATCGGGGAGCTGTTTTTT. Translation gives CASSQGIGELFF. The chain carries TRBV6-5 and TRBJ2-2, with D possibly TRBD1 on 5 matching bases. The CDR3 spans 12 residues. Per germline, CDR1 MNHEY and CDR2 SVGAGI. Between the trimmed V and J ends, which lost 5 bases and 7 bases, there was a span of 8 bases.